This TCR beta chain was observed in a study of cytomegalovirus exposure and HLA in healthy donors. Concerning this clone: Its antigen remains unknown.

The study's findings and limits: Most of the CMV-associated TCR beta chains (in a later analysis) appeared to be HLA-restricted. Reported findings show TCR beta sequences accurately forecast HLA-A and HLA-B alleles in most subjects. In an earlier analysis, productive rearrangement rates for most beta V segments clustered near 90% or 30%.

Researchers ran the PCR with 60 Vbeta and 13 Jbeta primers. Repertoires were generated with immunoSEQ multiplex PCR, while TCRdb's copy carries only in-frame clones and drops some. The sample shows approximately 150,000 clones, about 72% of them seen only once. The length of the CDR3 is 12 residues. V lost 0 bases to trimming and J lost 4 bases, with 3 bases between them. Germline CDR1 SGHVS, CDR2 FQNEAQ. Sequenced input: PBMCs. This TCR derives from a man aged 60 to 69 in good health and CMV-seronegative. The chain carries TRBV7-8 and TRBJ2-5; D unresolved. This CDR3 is CASSLAGETQYF. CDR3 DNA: TGTGCCAGCAGCTTAGCCGGAGAGACCCAGTACTTC.